These 32 T cell receptor beta chains share one sample of origin, sequenced in a study of OX40 agonist ivuxolimab in advanced cancers. The protocol was immunoSEQ multiplex PCR, while the TCRdb copy is restricted to in-frame clones and leaves out a portion. The sample carries about 38,000 clones, roughly nine tenths recorded once. Sequencing used CD4+ or CD8+ T cells sorted from blood, obtained in a trial of the OX40 agonist ivuxolimab. The origin of the receptors is an adult with an advanced solid tumor such as melanoma, head and neck, liver or kidney cancer.

The CDR3 spells CASSLQGSIYEQYF. The CDR3 DNA follows: TGTGCCAGCAGTCTACAGGGGTCCATCTACGAGCAGTACTTC. This chain connects TRBV5-6 to TRBJ2-7, with 7 bases matching TRBD1. The CDR3 extends over 14 amino acids. The germline CDR1 and CDR2 sequences are SGHDT and YYEEEE. J lost 3 bases, V lost 5 bases, and 8 bases had no gene match.

This clone was counted a single time. The chain links TRBV29-1 to TRBJ1-2; D call uncertain. Deletions cut 2 bases from V and 0 bases from J, with 10 bases between. Germline loops: CDR1 SQVTM, CDR2 ANQGSEA. The CDR3 is 14 amino acids. The chain's CDR3 is CSVESADANYGYTF. DNA for the CDR3: TGCAGCGTTGAATCGGCAGATGCTAACTATGGCTACACCTTC. Drawing the rest from reference TRBV29-1 and TRBJ1-2, the complete variable domain is SAVISQKPSRDICQRGTSLTIQCQVDSQVTMMFWYRQQPGQSLTLIATANQGSEATYESGFVIDKFPISRPNLTFSTLTVSNMSPEDSSIYLCSVESADANYGYTFGSGTRLTVV.

With respect to this clone: One end of the junction fails to match germline, which may point to a read error. The chain has TRBV7-9 and TRBJ1-2; tentative D call: TRBD1 (5 bases). Per the germline V gene, CDR1 is SEHNR and CDR2 is FQNEAQ (reference sequence). The CDR3 sequence is 9 residues long. The CDR3 nucleotides are TGTGCCAGCAGCTTAGCTGACAGCTTC. This codes for CASSLADSF. Together with reference TRBV7-9 and TRBJ1-2, the CDR3 gives the full variable domain: DTGVSQNPRHKITKRGQNVTFRCDPISEHNRLYWYRQTLGQGPEFLTYFQNEAQLEKSRLLSDRFSAERPKGSFSTLEIQRTEQGDSAMYLCASSLADSFGSGTRLTVV.

This clone was counted between two and nine times. The genes are TRBV30 and TRBJ1-1, with D hard to call. V lost 7 bases, J lost 0 bases, and 9 bases lay in between. The CDR3 spans 12 residues. Germline values: CDR1 GTSNPN, CDR2 SVGIG (reference sequence). The CDR3 sequence is CAFLTMNTEAFF. The CDR3 DNA reads TGTGCCTTCCTTACAATGAACACTGAAGCTTTCTTT.

Only a few counts were recorded for this clone. V usage is TRBV6-4 and J usage is TRBJ1-1; D is undetermined. Germline V CDR1 and CDR2: MRHNA, SNTAGT. The CDR3 spans 13 residues. V was shortened by 5 bases and J by 6 bases, with 13 bases between the two germline ends. CDR3 in amino acids: CASSQSENSEAFF. In nucleotides, the CDR3 is TGTGCCAGCAGTCAGTCGGAGAATTCTGAAGCTTTCTTT.

This sequence joins TRBV7-9 and TRBJ1-4; a possible D gene is TRBD1 (6 bases). V was pared by 5 bases and J by 0 bases, with 13 bases between. Germline V CDR1 and CDR2: SEHNR, FQNEAQ (reference sequence). The CDR3 has 16 residues. CDR3 loop: CASSPPTGPTNEKLFF. CDR3 in DNA: TGTGCCAGCAGCCCTCCGACAGGCCCAACTAATGAAAAACTGTTTTTT.

In this sample, this clone turned up once. The chain carries TRBV27 and TRBJ1-2; D not certain. This CDR3 has 16 amino acids. V lost 0 bases to trimming and J lost 2 bases, with 13 bases between them. CDR1 and CDR2 from the germline V gene are MNHEY and SMNVEV (reference sequence). The CDR3 nucleotides read TGTGCCAGCAGTTTATCGGGCGGCGGAACGAACTATGGCTACACCTTC. Residues: CASSLSGGGTNYGYTF.

The DNA for the CDR3 is TGTGCCAGCACCTGGACAGGGGCCACTGAAGCTTTCTTT. Amino acids: CASTWTGATEAFF. This chain uses TRBV19 with TRBJ1-1; TRBD1 matches 9 bases. After removal of 9 bases from V and 4 bases from J, the junction contained 6 bases not matched to a gene. The CDR3 covers 13 residues. Germline CDR1 and CDR2: LNHDA and SQIVND (reference sequence). Filled out from reference TRBV19 and TRBJ1-1, the complete variable domain reads DGGITQSPKYLFRKEGQNVTLSCEQNLNHDAMYWYRQDPGQGLRLIYYSQIVNDFQKGDIAEGYSVSREKKESFPLTVTSAQKNPTAFYLCASTWTGATEAFFGQGTRLTVV.

The chain carries TRBV27 and TRBJ1-2, with D perhaps matching TRBD1 (5 bases). The CDR3 length is 12 residues. The germline gives CDR1 MNHEY, CDR2 SMNVEV (reference sequence). V dropped 5 bases and J dropped 5 bases, with 9 bases sitting between them. CDR3 residues: CASSGAGYGYTF. As DNA, the CDR3 is TGTGCCAGCAGTGGGGCAGGGTATGGCTACACCTTC.

This clone was counted a few times. The chain employs TRBV2 and TRBJ1-2; possibly TRBD1 for D (5 bases). The CDR3 sequence is 11 residues long. Trimming took 8 bases from V and 4 from J, leaving 8 bases between them. Per the germline V gene, CDR1 is SNHLY and CDR2 is FYNNEI. The CDR3 DNA reads as TGTGCCAGCGGCGACAGCTATGGCTACACCTTC. This sequence encodes CASGDSYGYTF. The variable domain in full, completed from reference TRBV2 and TRBJ1-2, reads EPEVTQTPSHQVTQMGQEVILRCVPISNHLYFYWYRQILGQKVEFLVSFYNNEISEKSEIFDDQFSVERPDGSNFTLKIRSTKLEDSAMYFCASGDSYGYTFGSGTRLTVV.

The chain combines TRBV7-9 with TRBJ1-1; 8 nucleotides match TRBD1. Germline lookup yields CDR1 SEHNR and CDR2 FQNEAQ (reference sequence). The CDR3 covers 14 residues. J was trimmed by 8 bases and V by 4 bases; bases with no gene match: 9. DNA of the CDR3: TGTGCCAGCAGCTCACGAACAGGGGGTGAGGAAGCTTTCTTT. It specifies CASSSRTGGEEAFF.

The chain is built from TRBV7-9 and TRBJ2-1, with 7 bases matching TRBD2. Germline lookup yields CDR1 SEHNR and CDR2 FQNEAQ (reference sequence). V gave up 0 bases and J gave up 4 bases; unmatched junction bases: 0. The length of the CDR3 is 14 residues. DNA of the CDR3: TGTGCCAGCAGCTTAGCGGGGGGGTACAATGAGCAGTTCTTC. Translating it yields CASSLAGGYNEQFF.

This CDR3 is CASTRTPFGELFF. CDR3 DNA: TGTGCCAGCACCCGAACCCCATTCGGGGAGCTGTTTTTT. The chain has TRBV28 and TRBJ2-2, with D uncertain. This CDR3 is 13 amino acids long. V was trimmed by 7 bases and J by 7 bases, leaving 13 bases between them. Germline CDR1 MDHEN, CDR2 SYDVKM.

This chain uses TRBV27 with TRBJ2-1, with no clear D. Trimming removed 1 base from V and 8 bases from J, with 9 bases in between. The CDR3 length is 13 residues. Germline V gene lookup returns CDR1 MNHEY and CDR2 SMNVEV (reference sequence). CDR3 region: CASSLFPVDEQFF. CDR3 nucleotides: TGTGCCAGCAGTTTATTTCCTGTGGATGAGCAGTTCTTC.

This clone was detected once. This chain joins TRBV21-1 and TRBJ2-7; the listed D gene, TRBD1, was not tested against the DNA. TRBV21-1 is reported as a pseudogene. The CDR3 covers 14 residues. The CDR3 protein is CASSPGQGWYEQYF. The CDR3 DNA is TGTGCCAGCAGCCCGGGACAGGGGTGGTACGAGCAGTACTTC.

V usage is TRBV27 and J usage is TRBJ2-1; TRBD1 aligns across 8 bases. The CDR3 has 14 amino acids. Germline assignment: CDR1 MNHEY and CDR2 SMNVEV (reference sequence). V shed 7 bases, J shed 7 bases, and the junction held 9 bases outside the gene matches. DNA of the CDR3: TGTGCCAGCACCCCCGGGACAGGTAATAATGAGCAGTTCTTC. Translation gives CASTPGTGNNEQFF.

The chain combines TRBV5-1 with TRBJ2-3; 9 bases are shared with TRBD2. The CDR3 is 17 amino acids. CDR1 is SGHRS and CDR2 is YFSETQ in the germline V gene. After removal of 0 bases from V and 1 base from J, the junction contained 6 bases not matched to a gene. CDR3 bases: TGCGCCAGCAGCTTGGCCCTAGCGGGGCCCCGCACAGATACGCAGTATTTT. Translation gives CASSLALAGPRTDTQYF.

This chain joins TRBV25-1 and TRBJ1-2; D unclear. Germline V gene data show CDR1 as MGHDK and CDR2 as SYGVNS. The CDR3 length is 13 residues. The V end lost 1 base, the J end lost 7 bases, and 10 bases lay between the germline ends. The CDR3 DNA follows: TGTGCCAGCAGTGAATGGCAGACCCCTGGCTACACCTTC. Translation gives CASSEWQTPGYTF.

The J gene is TRBJ1-2, the V gene TRBV10-3; 8 bases match TRBD1. The germline gives CDR1 ENHRY, CDR2 SYGVKD. V lost 7 bases and J lost 3; bases outside the gene matches: 4. The CDR3 is 13 residues long. The CDR3 nucleotides read TGTGCCATCAAGGACAGGGCTCACTATGGCTACACCTTC. This encodes CAIKDRAHYGYTF.

This chain connects TRBV6-1 to TRBJ1-4; D is uncertain. CDR1 is MNHNS, CDR2 SASEGT, per germline. V was clipped by 5 bases and J by 4 bases, with 11 bases between them. The CDR3 covers 14 residues. The CDR3 sequence is CASSRPTGNEKLFF. The DNA of the CDR3 is TGTGCCAGCAGTAGGCCCACCGGTAATGAAAAACTGTTTTTT.

This chain connects TRBV7-9 to TRBJ2-5; D unclear. The V gene lost 3 bases and the J gene lost 5 bases, with 19 bases spanning the gap. The CDR3 is 16 residues long. Germline CDR1 SEHNR, CDR2 FQNEAQ (reference sequence). The CDR3 region has the DNA TGTGCCAGCAGCTTGAGTCACCACGGTCCGGATGAGACCCAGTACTTC. Amino acid sequence: CASSLSHHGPDETQYF. Variable domain in full (rest from reference TRBV7-9 and TRBJ2-5): DTGVSQNPRHKITKRGQNVTFRCDPISEHNRLYWYRQTLGQGPEFLTYFQNEAQLEKSRLLSDRFSAERPKGSFSTLEIQRTEQGDSAMYLCASSLSHHGPDETQYFGPGTRLLVL.

The V gene is TRBV11-2, the J gene TRBJ1-4; D is undetermined. Germline CDR1 and CDR2: SGHAT and FQNNGV. Trimming took 2 bases from V and 8 from J, leaving 6 bases between them. The CDR3 totals 12 residues. CDR3 in amino acids: CASSLSREKLFF. CDR3 coding DNA: TGTGCCAGCAGCTTATCTCGCGAAAAACTGTTTTTT.

This chain connects TRBV27 to TRBJ2-6; a possible D gene is TRBD2 (5 bases). The CDR3 spans 15 residues. Germline CDR1 is MNHEY and CDR2 is SMNVEV (reference sequence). The germline V and J ends were trimmed by 2 bases and 2 bases, with 7 bases remaining between them. The CDR3 sequence: CASSLDGTGANVLTF. In DNA, the CDR3 is TGTGCCAGCAGTTTAGACGGGACTGGGGCCAACGTCCTGACTTTC.

The CDR3 loop reads CASSLGQFNQPQHF. DNA for the CDR3: TGTGCCAGCAGTTTGGGACAGTTCAATCAGCCCCAGCATTTT. The J gene is TRBJ1-5, the V gene TRBV28; 7 bases align to TRBD1. Germline V gene sequence: CDR1 MDHEN, CDR2 SYDVKM. This CDR3 has 14 amino acids. With V trimmed by 3 bases and J by 3 bases, 2 bases remained unmatched.

In its sample, this clone ranks as medium-sized. J is TRBJ1-2 and V is TRBV2; D is unclear. CDR1 is SNHLY, CDR2 FYNNEI, per germline. Trimming removed 3 bases from V and 0 bases from J, with 11 bases in between. This CDR3 region has 15 residues. CDR3: CASSDSGSTNYGYTF. The CDR3 DNA follows: TGTGCCAGCAGTGATTCGGGCAGCACTAACTATGGCTACACCTTC.

V usage is TRBV28 and J usage is TRBJ1-5; D remains unclear. Trimming took off 7 bases at V and 0 bases at J, with 13 bases between the two ends. The CDR3 runs 15 residues. Germline V lookup: CDR1 MDHEN, CDR2 SYDVKM. CDR3 nucleotides: TGTGCCAGCACCATTCTCGGGGATAGCAATCAGCCCCAGCATTTT. This encodes CASTILGDSNQPQHF.

This clone came up once. The chain joins TRBV6-5 to TRBJ2-3; D not certain. V was trimmed by 1 base and J by 0 bases, leaving 8 bases between them. Germline values: CDR1 MNHEY, CDR2 SVGAGI. This CDR3 region has 15 residues. CDR3 residues: CASSYLGMSTDTQYF. CDR3 nucleotides: TGTGCCAGCAGTTACTTGGGGATGAGCACAGATACGCAGTATTTT.

This clone was seen a single time. This chain links TRBV5-1 with TRBJ2-1; maybe TRBD1 (7 bases). Trimming stripped 1 base from V and 7 bases from J, with 12 bases between. The germline V gene has CDR1 SGHRS and CDR2 YFSETQ. The CDR3 contains 14 residues. CDR3 nucleotides: TGCGCCAGCAGCTTGTGGGCAGGGGGGAATGAGCAGTTCTTC. Its translation is CASSLWAGGNEQFF.

The rearrangement uses TRBV28 and TRBJ2-1; no clear D. The CDR3 is made up of 14 amino acids. The germline V and J ends were trimmed by 3 bases and 0 bases, with 6 bases remaining between them. Germline CDR1 and CDR2: MDHEN and SYDVKM. The CDR3, as DNA: TGTGCCAGCAGTTTTTCGAGCTCCTACAATGAGCAGTTCTTC. Amino acids: CASSFSSSYNEQFF.

This chain uses TRBV4-1 with TRBJ2-1, with 11 bases that match TRBD2. Germline V lookup: CDR1 MGHRA, CDR2 YSYEKL. The CDR3 extends over 15 amino acids. The junction had 7 bases not matched to a gene; V was cut back by 5 bases and J by 7 bases. CDR3 nucleotides: TGCGCCAGCAGCGGACTAGCGGGCCAGGGGAATGAGCAGTTCTTC. This sequence encodes CASSGLAGQGNEQFF.

The chain recombines TRBV30 with TRBJ2-1, with a weak D call TRBD1 (5 bases). The CDR3 has 12 amino acids. Trimming took 0 bases from V and 7 from J, leaving 7 bases between them. CDR1 and CDR2 (germline): GTSNPN, SVGIG (reference sequence). The CDR3: CAWSVQVNEQFF. CDR3 DNA sequence: TGTGCCTGGAGTGTACAGGTTAATGAGCAGTTCTTC.

The chain combines TRBV19 with TRBJ2-6; D gene unclear. There are 13 residues in the CDR3. The germline V gene has CDR1 LNHDA and CDR2 SQIVND (reference sequence). V gave up 5 bases and J gave up 4 bases, with 6 bases separating them. The CDR3 nucleotides are TGTGCCAGTAGTCCTCCAGGGGCCAACGTCCTGACTTTC. It encodes CASSPPGANVLTF.